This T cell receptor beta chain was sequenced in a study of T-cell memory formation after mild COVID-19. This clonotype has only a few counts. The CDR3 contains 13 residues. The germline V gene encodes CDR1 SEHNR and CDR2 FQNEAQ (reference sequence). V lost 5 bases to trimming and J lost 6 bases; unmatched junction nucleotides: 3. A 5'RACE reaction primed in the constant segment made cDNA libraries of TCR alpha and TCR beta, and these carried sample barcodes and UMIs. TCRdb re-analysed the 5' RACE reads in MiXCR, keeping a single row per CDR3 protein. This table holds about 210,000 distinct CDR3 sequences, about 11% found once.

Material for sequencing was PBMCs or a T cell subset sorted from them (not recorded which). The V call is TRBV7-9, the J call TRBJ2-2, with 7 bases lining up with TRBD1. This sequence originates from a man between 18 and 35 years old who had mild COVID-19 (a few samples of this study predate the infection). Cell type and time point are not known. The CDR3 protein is CASSAGGSGELFF. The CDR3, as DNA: TGTGCCAGCAGCGCAGGGGGTTCCGGGGAGCTGTTTTTT.